This T cell receptor beta chain was documented in a study of STAT5B mutations in CD4+ large granular lymphocyte leukemia. Whole-study results and caveats: The CD4+ versus CD8+ T-LGLL clonality difference may reflect limited sample size.

V was shortened by 6 bases and J by 5 bases, with 13 bases between the two germline ends. Looked up from germline, CDR1 is MNHNY and CDR2 is SVGAGI (reference sequence). The CDR3 covers 14 residues. Here immunoSEQ multiplex PCR was the method, and the copy in TCRdb shows in-frame clones only, minus some. The sample holds 45,000 to 50,000 clones, roughly 80% seen once. As to this clone: The antigen is unknown.

The chain joins TRBV6-6 to TRBJ1-4; TRBD1 is a possible D gene (6 bases). Input material: CD4+ T cells from blood buffy coats. This receptor was obtained from a human donor in good health. CDR3 nucleotide sequence: TGTGCCAGCAGGGGAGGGGGTCTAAATGAAAAACTGTTTTTT. This sequence encodes CASRGGGLNEKLFF.